This T cell receptor beta chain was obtained from a study of cytomegalovirus exposure and HLA in healthy donors. Findings and limits, study-wide: Later analysis demonstrated an association between a missense DCLRE1C variant and TCR beta V- and J-gene trimming.

This CDR3 comprises 12 residues. Per germline, CDR1 MDHEN and CDR2 SYDVKM. Trimming stripped 9 bases from V and 6 bases from J, with 12 bases between. As regards this clone: Its antigen remains unknown.

The PCR used 60 Vbeta and 13 Jbeta primers. Generated by immunoSEQ multiplex PCR, the TCRdb table keeps only in-frame clones and is missing some. The sample lists about 130,000 clones; approximately 85% were seen once. The specimen sequenced was PBMCs. V and J are TRBV28 and TRBJ1-5; D not certain. The clonotype comes from a woman aged 30 to 39 in good health and CMV-seropositive. The CDR3 loop reads CASTAAGQPQHF. In DNA form, the CDR3 reads TGTGCCAGTACAGCCGCAGGTCAGCCCCAGCATTTT. Full variable domain (outside the CDR3, taken from reference TRBV28 and TRBJ1-5): DVKVTQSSRYLVKRTGEKVFLECVQDMDHENMFWYRQDPGLGLRLIYFSYDVKMKEKGDIPEGYSVSREKKERFSLILESASTNQTSMYLCASTAAGQPQHFGDGTRLSIL.